The source of this T cell receptor beta chain is a study of T cells after yellow fever vaccination. V trimming: 4 bases; J trimming: 5 bases; junction bases outside the gene matches: 10. CDR3 length: 15 residues. Germline-derived CDR1 and CDR2 are SGHDN and FVKESK. This clonotype was seen more than once but under ten times. Its antigen is as yet unknown. UMIs were added to TCR cDNA along with a universal primer site when it was made by 5'RACE template switching. MiXCR, applied by TCRdb to the 5' RACE reads, yields one record per CDR3 protein. The table records around 600,000 distinct CDR3 sequences, around an eighth of them present only once. General study results and limits: Sorted repertoires could include abundant contaminating clonotypes from bulk cells.

The chain combines TRBV14 with TRBJ2-7, with 8 bases that match TRBD1. This sequence originates from a man aged 30 to 45 who received the YFV17D yellow fever vaccine. The sample was PBMCs, taken on the day of the yellow fever booster vaccination. The CDR3 DNA is TGTGCCAGCAGCCCCGGACAGGGAAGGAGGAACGAGCAGTACTTC. It codes for CASSPGQGRRNEQYF.